Presented here are 21 T cell receptor beta chains from one specimen sequenced in a study of blood T cells in healthy people across ages. Together with a sample-barcoded 5' primer, a J-beta primer mix was included in a second PCR lasting about 7 to 11 cycles. One entry per CDR3 protein results from TCRdb running MiXCR on the 5' RACE reads. Found here are roughly 700,000 distinct CDR3 sequences, more than 20% of them singletons; the top ten hold around 9.2%. This same sample was also part of a study on T cells of mothers and their children.

Sequenced sample: blood. The receptor source for this set is a boy younger than 18 in good health.

This chain links TRBV5-4 with TRBJ1-2; 9 bases line up with TRBD1. The germline gives CDR1 SGHNT, CDR2 YYREEE (reference sequence). The J segment lost 8 bases and the V segment lost 4 bases, leaving 12 bases of the junction unmatched. The CDR3 covers 15 residues. The CDR3 region has the DNA TGTGCCAGCAGCGACGGGACAGGGATTTTCGGCGGCTACACCTTC. This gives the protein CASSDGTGIFGGYTF.

The chain combines TRBV29-1 with TRBJ2-3, with D perhaps matching TRBD1 (5 bases). The germline CDR1 and CDR2 sequences are SQVTM and ANQGSEA. The CDR3 sequence is 12 residues long. V lost 6 bases to trimming and J lost 2 bases, with 9 bases between them. The CDR3 spells CSVTGATDTQYF. Here the CDR3 DNA reads TGCAGCGTAACAGGAGCCACAGATACGCAGTATTTT.

The V and J genes are TRBV7-2 and TRBJ1-1; 8 positions agree with TRBD1. Germline V gene lookup returns CDR1 SGHTA and CDR2 FQGNSA. This CDR3 is built from 14 residues. The V segment lost 8 bases and the J segment 5 bases; nucleotides outside the gene matches: 10. The CDR3 DNA follows: TGTGCCAGCGGCACCCAAACAGGGGGGACTGAAGCTTTCTTT. Protein sequence: CASGTQTGGTEAFF.

This clonotype was seen only once. The chain recombines TRBV9 with TRBJ2-1; D is possibly TRBD1 or TRBD2 (5 bases each). The CDR3 sequence is 15 residues long. Trimming left V 0 bases short and J 6 bases short, with 13 bases between. Germline CDR1 SGDLS, CDR2 YYNGEE. The CDR3 loop is CASSVDGGPGNEQFF. The CDR3 coding sequence is TGTGCCAGCAGCGTAGATGGGGGACCTGGCAATGAGCAGTTCTTC. The complete variable domain, with remaining parts taken from reference TRBV9 and TRBJ2-1, reads DSGVTQTPKHLITATGQRVTLRCSPRSGDLSVYWYQQSLDQGLQFLIQYYNGEERAKGNILERFSAQQFPDLHSELNLSSLELGDSALYFCASSVDGGPGNEQFFGPGTRLTVL.

The rearrangement uses TRBV4-3 and TRBJ2-7; D might be TRBD1 (5 bases). The CDR3 runs 16 residues. V lost 0 bases to trimming and J lost 4 bases, with 16 bases between them. Germline lookup yields CDR1 LGHNA and CDR2 YSLEER. Written as DNA, the CDR3 is TGCGCCAGCAGCCAAGATTTCCAGGGCTCTCTTTACGAGCAGTACTTC. Translated, it gives CASSQDFQGSLYEQYF.

In regard to this clonotype: A read error may account for a junction end that differs from germline. This chain uses TRBV7-9 with TRBJ2-7, with 8 bases matching TRBD2. The germline CDR1 and CDR2 sequences are SEHNR and FQNEAQ (reference sequence). The CDR3 totals 13 residues. CDR3 bases: TGCGCCAGCGGGGGCGGCAAAGGTTACGAGCAGTACTTC. The encoded protein is CASGGGKGYEQYF.

This clonotype was seen only a few times. V gene TRBV20-1 combines with J gene TRBJ2-5; weak D call: TRBD1 (6 bases). The DNA end lines up better with TRBJ2-1; the J call may be wrong. CDR3 length: 16 amino acids. Germline V CDR1 and CDR2: DFQATT, SNEGSKA (reference sequence). The CDR3 region has the DNA TGCAGTGCTAGAGCCGAAGGGTGGGGGCCCTACAATGAGCAGTTCTTC. It codes for CSARAEGWGPYNEQFF.

The rearrangement uses TRBV4-1 and TRBJ2-5; D gene unclear. The J call may not be correct, given that the DNA end is closer to TRBJ2-7. From germline, CDR1 is MGHRA and CDR2 YSYEKL. The CDR3 contains 13 residues. The CDR3 DNA follows: TGCGCCAGCAGCCAATACGACACCTACGAGCAGTACTTC. Translated, it gives CASSQYDTYEQYF.

This clonotype came up a few times. The rearrangement uses TRBV6-5 and TRBJ1-6; a possible D gene is TRBD1 (6 bases). V gave up 4 bases and J gave up 7 bases, with 14 bases separating them. The CDR3 length is 15 residues. Germline V CDR1 and CDR2: MNHEY, SVGAGI. CDR3 in DNA: TGTGCCAGCAGTTCAGTTACAGGGCCCAATTCACCCCTCCACTTT. Amino acid sequence: CASSSVTGPNSPLHF.

This clonotype appeared a few times. This chain uses TRBV28 with TRBJ2-3; D is tentatively TRBD1 or TRBD2 (7 bases each). The CDR3 contains 16 residues. Trimming took off 6 bases at V and 2 bases at J, with 18 bases between the two ends. Germline V lookup: CDR1 MDHEN, CDR2 SYDVKM. The CDR3 loop reads CASSRRGGQNTDTQYF. CDR3 sequence (DNA): TGTGCCAGCAGCCGTAGGGGGGGACAGAACACAGATACGCAGTATTTT.

V and J are TRBV27 and TRBJ1-3, with 7 bases fitting TRBD1. Germline lookup yields CDR1 MNHEY and CDR2 SMNVEV (reference sequence). There are 13 residues in the CDR3. V shed 6 bases, J shed 2 bases, and the junction held 1 base outside the gene matches. CDR3 loop: CASRDRAGNTIYF. The CDR3 bases are TGTGCCAGCAGAGACAGGGCTGGAAACACCATATATTTT.

The V call is TRBV10-2, the J call TRBJ2-1; 12 positions agree with TRBD2. The germline CDR1 and CDR2 sequences are WSHSY and SAAADI. J gave up 6 bases and V 8 bases, and 8 bases lay outside the gene matches. CDR3 size: 15 residues. The CDR3 nucleotides read TGCGCCAGCCTACAGGGACTAGCGGGCCCCAATGAGCAGTTCTTC. Protein: CASLQGLAGPNEQFF.

This clonotype was counted a few times. The chain is built from TRBV9 and TRBJ1-3, with D tentatively TRBD1 (6 bases). Trimming removed 4 bases at V and 0 bases at J, with 14 bases between. The germline CDR1 and CDR2 sequences are SGDLS and YYNGEE. The CDR3 has 16 residues. CDR3 nucleotide sequence: TGTGCCAGCAGCAGCGGGAAGGGGGTCTCTGGAAACACCATATATTTT. This gives the protein CASSSGKGVSGNTIYF.

This clonotype has only a few counts. The V gene is TRBV7-8, the J gene TRBJ2-4; TRBD2 matches 7 bases. Germline V gives CDR1 SGHVS, CDR2 FQNEAQ. V trimming: 5 bases; J trimming: 1 base; junction bases outside the gene matches: 8. This CDR3 has 16 amino acids. The CDR3 DNA sequence: TGTGCCAGCAGCGGTGGCGGGAGTGTGGCCAAAAACATTCAGTACTTC. This gives the protein CASSGGGSVAKNIQYF.

This clonotype was detected a few times. This chain uses TRBV28 with TRBJ2-2; the match to TRBD1 covers 9 bases. The germline V gene has CDR1 MDHEN and CDR2 SYDVKM. V shed 7 bases, J shed 0 bases, and the junction held 12 bases outside the gene matches. The CDR3 sequence is 18 residues long. DNA of the CDR3: TGTGCCAGCATCCGCGTTGGACAGGGGATTTCGAACACCGGGGAGCTGTTTTTT. This encodes CASIRVGQGISNTGELFF.

The chain couples TRBV28 to TRBJ1-5; 10 bases fit TRBD1. CDR1 MDHEN and CDR2 SYDVKM come from the germline V gene. The trim removed 4 bases at V and 5 bases at J, leaving 2 bases unmatched. This CDR3 is built from 14 residues. The CDR3 DNA is TGTGCCAGCAGTTACGACAGGGGGCATCAGCCCCAGCATTTT. The encoded protein is CASSYDRGHQPQHF.

The chain has TRBV7-9 and TRBJ2-7, with D possibly matching TRBD1 (5 bases). Germline V gives CDR1 SEHNR, CDR2 FQNEAQ (reference sequence). The CDR3 is made up of 13 amino acids. V was cut by 5 bases and J by 4 bases, with 12 bases left in between. DNA of the CDR3: TGTGCCAGCAGCCCCTATCAGGGTTACGAGCAGTACTTC. Translation gives CASSPYQGYEQYF.

This clonotype was found a few times. The V gene is TRBV29-1, the J gene TRBJ2-1; D not certain. The CDR3 extends over 15 amino acids. V lost 6 bases, J lost 0 bases, and 15 bases lay in between. Per the germline V gene, CDR1 is SQVTM and CDR2 is ANQGSEA. This CDR3 is CSVGARISSYNEQFF. The CDR3 bases are TGCAGCGTCGGAGCCCGAATCAGCTCCTACAATGAGCAGTTCTTC.

V gene TRBV6-4 combines with J gene TRBJ1-1, with D possibly matching TRBD1 (5 bases). CDR1 and CDR2 from the germline V gene are MRHNA and SNTAGT. The CDR3 covers 13 residues. Trimming pared 9 bases from V and 12 bases from J, leaving 23 bases between. The CDR3 DNA sequence: TGTGCCAGTGCGGGGGAAACCGGACTCGAATCTTTCTTT. This encodes CASAGETGLESFF.

This chain uses TRBV6-5 with TRBJ1-1, with no clear D. This CDR3 has 14 amino acids. Trimming pared 7 bases from V and 8 bases from J, leaving 20 bases between. From germline, CDR1 is MNHEY and CDR2 SVGAGI. The CDR3 sequence is CASIPGLGGGEAFF. CDR3 coding DNA: TGTGCCAGCATTCCCGGGTTAGGAGGCGGGGAAGCTTTCTTT.

This clonotype has just a few counts. The CDR3: CASSQWRGDQETQYF. As DNA, the CDR3 is TGCGCCAGCAGCCAATGGCGGGGGGACCAAGAGACCCAGTACTTC. This sequence joins TRBV4-3 and TRBJ2-5; 8 bases agree with TRBD2. Germline V gene sequence: CDR1 LGHNA, CDR2 YSLEER. The CDR3 loop spans 15 amino acids. The V segment lost 2 bases and the J segment 0 bases; nucleotides outside the gene matches: 2.